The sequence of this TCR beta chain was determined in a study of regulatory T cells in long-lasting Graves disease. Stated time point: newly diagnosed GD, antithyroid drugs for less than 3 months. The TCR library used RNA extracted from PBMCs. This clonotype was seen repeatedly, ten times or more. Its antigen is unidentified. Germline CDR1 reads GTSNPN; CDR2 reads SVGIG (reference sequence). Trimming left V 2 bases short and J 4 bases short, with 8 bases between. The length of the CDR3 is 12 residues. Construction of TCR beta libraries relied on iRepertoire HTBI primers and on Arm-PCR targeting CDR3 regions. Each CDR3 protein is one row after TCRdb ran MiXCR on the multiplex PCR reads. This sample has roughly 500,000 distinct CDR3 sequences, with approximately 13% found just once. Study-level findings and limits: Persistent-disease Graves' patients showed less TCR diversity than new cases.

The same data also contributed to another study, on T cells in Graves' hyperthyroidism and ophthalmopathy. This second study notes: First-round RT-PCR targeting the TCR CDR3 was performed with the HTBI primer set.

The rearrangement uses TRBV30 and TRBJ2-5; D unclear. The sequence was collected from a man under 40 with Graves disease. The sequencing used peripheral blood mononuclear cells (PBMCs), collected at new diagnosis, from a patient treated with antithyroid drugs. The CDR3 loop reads CAWSPGIETQYF. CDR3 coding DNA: TGTGCCTGGAGTCCAGGAATAGAGACCCAGTACTTC.